The next 26 T cell receptor beta chains were all read from a single sample in a study of blood T cell repertoires in COVID-19. Sequencing used immunoSEQ multiplex PCR; TCRdb keeps in-frame clones, though not all of them. The sample includes over 45,000 clones, about 91% of them seen just once. Material: peripheral blood. These receptors originate from a woman aged 60 to 75 with COVID-19, enrolled during active disease.

V is TRBV19 and J is TRBJ1-4; no clear D. Germline CDR1 is LNHDA and CDR2 is SQIVND (reference sequence). V lost 4 bases and J 8 bases, leaving 11 bases between the germline ends. This CDR3 has 13 residues. This CDR3 reads CASSRALREKLFF. The CDR3 coding sequence is TGTGCCAGTAGTAGGGCTTTACGGGAAAAACTGTTTTTT.

The chain combines TRBV5-1 with TRBJ1-1; D is uncertain. The germline V and J ends were trimmed by 2 bases and 0 bases, with 8 bases remaining between them. Germline V gene sequence: CDR1 SGHRS, CDR2 YFSETQ. This CDR3 is built from 14 residues. In nucleotides, the CDR3 is TGCGCCAGCAGCTTCTTGGACTTGAACACTGAAGCTTTCTTT. Encoded protein: CASSFLDLNTEAFF.

The rearrangement uses TRBV6-2 or TRBV6-3 and TRBJ2-4, with 14 bases lining up with TRBD2. The CDR3 is made up of 17 amino acids. V dropped 5 bases and J dropped 9; count of bases not matched to a gene: 12. Germline V gene data show CDR1 as MNHEY and CDR2 as SVGEGT. The CDR3 sequence is CASSQGLAGVRDGIQYF. The CDR3, as DNA: TGTGCCAGCAGTCAGGGACTAGCGGGGGTTAGGGATGGCATTCAGTACTTC.

The chain joins TRBV10-3 to TRBJ2-7; the D gene is possibly TRBD1 (6 bases). Germline V CDR1 and CDR2: ENHRY, SYGVKD. The length of the CDR3 is 15 residues. Trimming pared 0 bases from V and 7 bases from J, leaving 16 bases between. DNA of the CDR3: TGTGCCATCAGTGAGTCGTTGGGTGGGGGCCGGGAGCAGTACTTC. Translated: CAISESLGGGREQYF.

The genes are TRBV7-2 and TRBJ2-2; 8 nucleotides line up with TRBD2. CDR3 length: 14 residues. With V trimmed by 3 bases and J by 6 bases, 3 bases remained unmatched. Looked up from germline, CDR1 is SGHTA and CDR2 is FQGNSA. Here the CDR3 reads CASSFGTRAGELFF. In nucleotides, the CDR3 is TGTGCCAGCAGCTTCGGGACTAGGGCCGGGGAGCTGTTTTTT.

The rearrangement links TRBV5-5 to TRBJ1-3, with D possibly matching TRBD1 (6 bases). The CDR3 is 14 amino acids. CDR1 is SGHKS and CDR2 is YYEKEE in the germline V gene (reference sequence). The V end lost 2 bases, the J end lost 4 bases, and 10 bases lay between the germline ends. The DNA for the CDR3 is TGTGCCAGCAGCTTTCGACAGGCGGGAAACACCATATATTTT. Translated, it gives CASSFRQAGNTIYF.

V gene TRBV10-1 combines with J gene TRBJ2-3; 7 bases agree with TRBD2. CDR1 and CDR2 (germline): WNHNN, SYGVQD (reference sequence). The CDR3 sequence is 15 residues long. The junction had 6 bases not matched to a gene; V was cut back by 4 bases and J by 2 bases. CDR3 amino acids: CASSAGERDTDTQYF. The CDR3 DNA reads TGCGCCAGCAGTGCTGGGGAGCGGGACACAGATACGCAGTATTTT.

The rearrangement uses TRBV6-4 and TRBJ2-3; 10 nucleotides match TRBD2. V gave up 4 bases and J gave up 0 bases; unmatched junction bases: 7. Looked up from germline, CDR1 is MRHNA and CDR2 is SNTAGT. The CDR3 is 17 amino acids. Written as DNA, the CDR3 is TGTGCCAGCAGTGTTAGCTTTAGCGGGGGGAGCACAGATACGCAGTATTTT. Residues: CASSVSFSGGSTDTQYF.

This chain joins TRBV27 and TRBJ2-2, with a tentative D call TRBD1 (5 bases). Germline assignment: CDR1 MNHEY and CDR2 SMNVEV (reference sequence). Trimming removed 5 bases from V and 4 bases from J, with 14 bases in between. There are 15 residues in the CDR3. The CDR3 reads CASSPRNRITGELFF. Written as DNA, the CDR3 is TGTGCCAGCAGTCCCAGGAACAGGATCACCGGGGAGCTGTTTTTT.

The chain has TRBV9 and TRBJ2-7; 9 bases match TRBD1. V was clipped by 4 bases and J by 6 bases; unmatched bases: 11. Germline CDR1 and CDR2: SGDLS and YYNGEE. The CDR3 covers 15 residues. CDR3 residues: CASSSQVDRGSEQYF. The CDR3 bases are TGTGCCAGCAGCTCCCAAGTGGACAGGGGAAGCGAGCAGTACTTC.

This chain connects TRBV10-2 to TRBJ1-1; D remains ambiguous. Trimming pared 10 bases from V and 5 bases from J, leaving 20 bases between. Per the germline V gene, CDR1 is WSHSY and CDR2 is SAAADI. The CDR3 covers 14 residues. The CDR3 DNA follows: TGCGCCACCACCCCCACGTCGATGAGGACTGAAGCTTTCTTT. Amino acid sequence: CATTPTSMRTEAFF.

The rearrangement joins TRBV4-1 to TRBJ1-4, with 7 bases lining up with TRBD1. V lost 7 bases, J lost 5 bases, and 13 bases stayed unmatched. The length of the CDR3 is 16 residues. Germline assignment: CDR1 MGHRA and CDR2 YSYEKL. The CDR3, as DNA: TGCGCCAGCACTACTACGGGGACAGCGGACAATGAAAAACTGTTTTTT. Translation: CASTTTGTADNEKLFF.

The chain combines TRBV7-6 with TRBJ1-6; 7 nucleotides match TRBD1. With V trimmed by 5 bases and J by 6 bases, 7 bases remained unmatched. The length of the CDR3 is 15 residues. Germline V gene lookup returns CDR1 SGHVS and CDR2 FNYEAQ. The CDR3 is CASSLQGILNSPLHF. The CDR3 DNA is TGTGCCAGCAGCCTACAGGGGATTCTTAATTCACCCCTCCACTTT.

Points on this clone: Mismatch with germline at one junction end may stem from a read error. This sequence joins TRBV12-3 or TRBV12-4 and TRBJ1-1; a possible D gene is TRBD1 (6 bases). The CDR3 spans 13 residues. The CDR3 sequence: CASSPGTPTDAFF. CDR3 sequence (DNA): TGTGCCAGCAGCCCCGGGACACCCACTGACGCTTTCTTT.

The gene calls are TRBV19 and TRBJ1-1, with D possibly TRBD1 on 6 matching bases. Trimming cost V 6 bases and J 0 bases, with 14 bases left between them. The CDR3 runs to 15 residues. Per the germline V gene, CDR1 is LNHDA and CDR2 is SQIVND (reference sequence). The CDR3 DNA sequence: TGTGCCAGTAGATCCCGGGACAACTTGAACACTGAAGCTTTCTTT. Encoded protein: CASRSRDNLNTEAFF.

Only one count was recorded for this clone. V gene TRBV27 combines with J gene TRBJ1-6, with D tentatively TRBD1 (6 bases). The V and J ends lost 6 bases and 4 bases respectively, with 13 bases between them. From germline, CDR1 is MNHEY and CDR2 SMNVEV (reference sequence). The CDR3 is 15 amino acids. The CDR3 spells CASSPVTGYNSPLHF. CDR3 coding DNA: TGTGCCAGCAGCCCTGTCACAGGGTATAATTCACCCCTCCACTTT.

V gene TRBV7-2 combines with J gene TRBJ2-6, with D possibly TRBD1 on 5 matching bases. CDR1 is SGHTA and CDR2 is FQGNSA in the germline V gene. V was clipped by 6 bases and J by 0 bases, with 12 bases between them. This CDR3 comprises 16 residues. CDR3 residues: CASRGQVFSGANVLTF. The CDR3 DNA follows: TGTGCCAGCAGGGGGCAAGTTTTCTCTGGGGCCAACGTCCTGACTTTC.

This clone was recorded once. The rearrangement joins TRBV9 to TRBJ2-1, with TRBD2 matching over 7 bases. Trimming took 3 bases from V and 8 from J; bases not matched to a gene: 8. Germline lookup yields CDR1 SGDLS and CDR2 YYNGEE. The length of the CDR3 is 14 residues. The CDR3 coding sequence is TGTGCCAGCAGCGCGGGACTAATGAGAGATGAGCAGTTCTTC. Its protein is CASSAGLMRDEQFF. Together with reference TRBV9 and TRBJ2-1, the CDR3 gives the full variable domain: DSGVTQTPKHLITATGQRVTLRCSPRSGDLSVYWYQQSLDQGLQFLIQYYNGEERAKGNILERFSAQQFPDLHSELNLSSLELGDSALYFCASSAGLMRDEQFFGPGTRLTVL.

This clone was detected a few times. The rearrangement joins TRBV7-2 to TRBJ2-3, with 15 positions matching TRBD2. CDR1 is SGHTA and CDR2 is FQGNSA in the germline V gene. This CDR3 has 17 amino acids. V was pared by 5 bases and J by 5 bases, with 8 bases of the junction left unmatched. CDR3 in DNA: TGTGCCAGCAGCCCGCGGACTAGCGGGGGGGCCGTAGATACGCAGTATTTT. Encoded protein: CASSPRTSGGAVDTQYF.

The chain carries TRBV6-5 and TRBJ1-1; possible D gene TRBD1, 6 bases. The germline V and J ends were trimmed by 6 bases and 1 base, with 12 bases remaining between them. Looked up from germline, CDR1 is MNHEY and CDR2 is SVGAGI. The CDR3 has 14 amino acids. This chain's CDR3 is CASRRRTENTEAFF. The DNA of the CDR3 is TGTGCCAGCAGGAGGCGGACAGAGAACACTGAAGCTTTCTTT.

The chain has TRBV5-1 and TRBJ2-3, with 8 bases aligning to TRBD2. After removal of 4 bases from V and 5 bases from J, the junction contained 12 bases not matched to a gene. Germline loops: CDR1 SGHRS, CDR2 YFSETQ. The CDR3 is 16 residues long. The CDR3 reads CASSPHGGGSKDTQYF. CDR3 nucleotide sequence: TGCGCCAGCAGCCCCCATGGCGGGGGGAGTAAAGATACGCAGTATTTT.

This chain joins TRBV12-3 or TRBV12-4 and TRBJ2-2; D remains ambiguous. This CDR3 is built from 13 residues. The ends were cut back, 6 bases at V and 7 bases at J, with 12 bases in the middle. DNA of the CDR3: TGTGCCAGCAGATCAACGGAGATCGGGGAGCTGTTTTTT. It specifies CASRSTEIGELFF.

V and J are TRBV5-1 and TRBJ1-2; 7 positions agree with TRBD1. V was clipped by 5 bases and J by 3 bases; unmatched bases: 13. The CDR3 sequence is 16 residues long. Germline CDR1 SGHRS, CDR2 YFSETQ. CDR3 in DNA: TGCGCCAGCAGGGCGGATTGGAGGGGGCTTGACTATGGCTACACCTTC. Translated, it gives CASRADWRGLDYGYTF.

The chain employs TRBV10-3 and TRBJ1-6; TRBD1 aligns across 9 bases. The V segment lost 3 bases and the J segment 6 bases; nucleotides outside the gene matches: 3. Germline V CDR1 and CDR2: ENHRY, SYGVKD. This CDR3 is 15 amino acids long. The CDR3: CAISDQGQGNSPLHF. DNA for the CDR3: TGTGCCATCAGTGATCAGGGACAGGGTAATTCACCCCTCCACTTT.

DNA of the CDR3: TGCGCCAGCAGCCACATGACAGGCGGCTACACCTTC. Translated: CASSHMTGGYTF. The chain combines TRBV4-1 with TRBJ1-2; D is perhaps TRBD1 (6 bases). The CDR3 spans 12 residues. V was trimmed by 3 bases and J by 8 bases, leaving 10 bases between them. Per the germline V gene, CDR1 is MGHRA and CDR2 is YSYEKL.

The chain has TRBV2 and TRBJ2-3; TRBD2 matches at 7 bases. The CDR3 consists of 14 residues. The trim removed 9 bases at V and 2 bases at J, leaving 8 bases unmatched. The germline V gene has CDR1 SNHLY and CDR2 FYNNEI. CDR3: CASGSGAYTDTQYF. DNA of the CDR3: TGTGCCAGTGGGAGCGGGGCCTACACAGATACGCAGTATTTT.